The 28 T cell receptor beta chains listed next were all sequenced from one sample in a study of cytomegalovirus exposure and HLA in healthy donors. The PCR had 60 Vbeta and 13 Jbeta primers. Data came from immunoSEQ multiplex PCR; TCRdb stores just in-frame clones and leaves some out. The sample includes some 52,000 clones, 72% of them seen just once. The specimen sequenced was PBMCs. The receptors come from a woman aged 50 to 60 in good health and CMV-seronegative.

This chain joins TRBV5-1 and TRBJ2-7; 8 nucleotides match TRBD1. V lost 1 base, J lost 5 bases, and 5 bases stayed unmatched. This CDR3 has 14 residues. Germline V gives CDR1 SGHRS, CDR2 YFSETQ. The DNA for the CDR3 is TGCGCCAGCAGCTTGCGGACAGGGAAGGACGAGCAGTACTTC. Amino acids: CASSLRTGKDEQYF.

The chain uses TRBV5-1 and TRBJ2-3; TRBD2 might be the D (6 bases). The CDR3 consists of 15 residues. Trimming took off 5 bases at V and 1 base at J, with 14 bases between the two ends. Germline lookup yields CDR1 SGHRS and CDR2 YFSETQ. For the CDR3, the DNA is TGCGCCAGCAGAGGCGGAGGGTACGGCACAGATACGCAGTATTTT. This codes for CASRGGGYGTDTQYF.

The chain combines TRBV29-1 with TRBJ2-1; the match to TRBD2 covers 7 bases. The germline gives CDR1 SQVTM, CDR2 ANQGSEA. Trimming removed 6 bases from V and 2 bases from J; junction bases left unmatched: 31. This CDR3 contains 22 residues. As DNA, the CDR3 is TGCAGCGTCCAGCCCACAACGACAGCTCCCGCGGGCGTGGGGGGGACCTACAATGAGCAGTTCTTC. This sequence encodes CSVQPTTTAPAGVGGTYNEQFF.

As concerns this clone: The junction departs from germline at one end; a sequencing error may be responsible. This rearrangement joins TRBV11-2 to TRBJ2-1, with D unresolved. CDR3 length: 14 residues. Germline V gives CDR1 SGHAT, CDR2 FQNNGV. CDR3 DNA: TGTGCCGGCAGCCCACGTCCAGGATACAATGAGCAGTTCTTC. Amino acid sequence: CAGSPRPGYNEQFF. Full variable domain (outside the CDR3, taken from reference TRBV11-2 and TRBJ2-1): EAGVAQSPRYKIIEKRQSVAFWCNPISGHATLYWYQQILGQGPKLLIQFQNNGVVDDSQLPKDRFSAERLKGVDSTLKIQPAKLEDSAVYLCAGSPRPGYNEQFFGPGTRLTVL.

The chain uses TRBV2 and TRBJ1-2; 12 bases match TRBD1. Losses at the gene ends were 7 bases for V and 8 bases for J; bases not matched to a gene: 20. Germline V lookup: CDR1 SNHLY, CDR2 FYNNEI. The CDR3 has 18 amino acids. CDR3 protein: CASTFPRGTGGLLWGYTF. The CDR3 nucleotides are TGTGCCAGCACCTTCCCCAGGGGGACAGGGGGCTTGTTGTGGGGCTACACCTTC.

The rearrangement joins TRBV30 to TRBJ1-4; D might be TRBD1 (5 bases). V dropped 2 bases and J dropped 8 bases, with 12 bases sitting between them. Germline lookup yields CDR1 GTSNPN and CDR2 SVGIG (reference sequence). There are 13 residues in the CDR3. This chain's CDR3 is CAWSFSGEEKLFF. The CDR3 DNA reads as TGTGCCTGGAGTTTTTCGGGGGAGGAAAAACTGTTTTTT. Based on the CDR3 plus reference TRBV30 and TRBJ1-4, the full variable domain is SQTIHQWPATLVQPVGSPLSLECTVEGTSNPNLYWYRQAAGRGLQLLFYSVGIGQISSEVPQNLSASRPQDRQFILSSKKLLLSDSGFYLCAWSFSGEEKLFFGSGTQLSVL.

The CDR3 loop is CASSREQTGELFF. In DNA, the CDR3 is TGTGCCAGCAGCCGTGAACAGACCGGGGAGCTGTTTTTT. This sequence joins TRBV7-9 and TRBJ2-2; D is ambiguous. The CDR3 consists of 13 residues. The ends were cut back, 5 bases at V and 5 bases at J, with 9 bases in the middle. Germline values: CDR1 SEHNR, CDR2 FQNEAQ (reference sequence).

The gene calls are TRBV4-1 and TRBJ2-1; TRBD1 matches 8 bases. V trimming: 5 bases; J trimming: 7 bases; junction bases outside the gene matches: 10. The CDR3 is 15 amino acids. Germline values: CDR1 MGHRA, CDR2 YSYEKL. The CDR3 is CASSKTGDRLNEQFF. CDR3 coding DNA: TGCGCCAGCAGCAAAACGGGGGACAGGCTGAATGAGCAGTTCTTC.

V usage is TRBV18 and J usage is TRBJ1-1; 9 bases align to TRBD1. The CDR3 spans 15 residues. From germline, CDR1 is KGHSH and CDR2 LQKENI. The junction had 9 bases not matched to a gene; V was cut back by 3 bases and J by 7 bases. The CDR3 sequence is CASSPGQGRGGEAFF. The CDR3 DNA is TGTGCCAGCTCACCTGGACAGGGGAGAGGCGGTGAAGCTTTCTTT. The entire variable domain, with the rest obtained from reference TRBV18 and TRBJ1-1, is as follows: NAGVMQNPRHLVRRRGQEARLRCSPMKGHSHVYWYRQLPEEGLKFMVYLQKENIIDESGMPKERFSAEFPKEGPSILRIQQVVRGDSAAYFCASSPGQGRGGEAFFGQGTRLTVV.

The J gene is TRBJ2-7, the V gene TRBV6-1; D possibly corresponds to TRBD1 (6 bases). Deletions cut 2 bases from V and 5 bases from J, with 7 bases between. Germline-derived CDR1 and CDR2 are MNHNS and SASEGT. This CDR3 has 12 amino acids. The CDR3 reads CASSESGDEQYF. CDR3 nucleotides: TGTGCCAGCAGTGAATCAGGGGACGAGCAGTACTTC.

V is TRBV9 and J is TRBJ2-1, with 11 bases matching TRBD2. V was pared by 6 bases and J by 0 bases, with 11 bases of the junction left unmatched. The CDR3 has 18 amino acids. Per the germline V gene, CDR1 is SGDLS and CDR2 is YYNGEE. Here the CDR3 reads CASTPGTSGGSSYNEQFF. CDR3 nucleotides: TGTGCCAGCACCCCCGGGACTAGCGGAGGGAGCTCCTACAATGAGCAGTTCTTC.

This clone has a single count. The rearrangement uses TRBV9 and TRBJ2-1; a weak D match, TRBD1 (6 bases). This CDR3 has 15 amino acids. From germline, CDR1 is SGDLS and CDR2 YYNGEE. The V end lost 4 bases, the J end lost 9 bases, and 20 bases lay between the germline ends. The chain's CDR3 is CASSYTGPLMGEQFF. DNA of the CDR3: TGTGCCAGCAGCTACACAGGGCCCCTCATGGGTGAGCAGTTCTTC.

J is TRBJ2-3 and V is TRBV19; D is undetermined. Per the germline V gene, CDR1 is LNHDA and CDR2 is SQIVND (reference sequence). This CDR3 contains 14 residues. Between the trimmed V and J ends, which lost 7 bases and 2 bases, there was a span of 13 bases. The DNA for the CDR3 is TGTGCCAGTATTGTGTTGCAACTCACAGATACGCAGTATTTT. Residues: CASIVLQLTDTQYF.

CDR3 sequence (DNA): TGTGCCAGCAGCTTGATGGGACAAGGCTACGAGCAGTACTTC. It codes for CASSLMGQGYEQYF. The chain employs TRBV7-8 and TRBJ2-7; D is perhaps TRBD1 (6 bases). Trimming cost V 3 bases and J 3 bases, with 12 bases left between them. Per germline, CDR1 SGHVS and CDR2 FQNEAQ. The CDR3 runs 14 residues.

This chain connects TRBV6-1 to TRBJ1-4, with TRBD1 matching over 7 bases. CDR1 is MNHNS, CDR2 SASEGT, per germline. CDR3 length: 15 amino acids. Germline trimming cut 2 bases from V and 4 bases from J; bases unmatched to any gene: 4. CDR3 sequence: CASSERTGINEKLFF. The CDR3 DNA sequence: TGTGCCAGCAGTGAACGGACAGGCATTAATGAAAAACTGTTTTTT.

The genes are TRBV6-6 and TRBJ2-3, with D tentatively TRBD1 (5 bases). V lost 6 bases, J lost 3 bases, and 16 bases lay in between. Germline loops: CDR1 MNHNY, CDR2 SVGAGI (reference sequence). CDR3 size: 15 residues. This chain's CDR3 is CASRSQGSQTDTQYF. CDR3 bases: TGTGCCAGCAGATCCCAGGGTAGCCAGACAGATACGCAGTATTTT.

The chain uses TRBV5-1 and TRBJ1-4, with 7 bases matching TRBD1. The J segment lost 3 bases and the V segment lost 1 base, leaving 0 bases of the junction unmatched. CDR1 SGHRS and CDR2 YFSETQ come from the germline V gene. The CDR3 is 14 residues long. The CDR3 DNA follows: TGCGCCAGCAGCTTGCAGGGGGCTAATGAAAAACTGTTTTTT. Encoded protein: CASSLQGANEKLFF.

This clone has a single count. Because the CDR3's place on the DNA is in doubt, the DNA is left out and the CDR3 is given as listed by TCRdb. J is TRBJ2-2 and V is TRBV28; the listed D gene, TRBD2, was not tested against the DNA. Germline CDR1 MDHEN, CDR2 SYDVKM. Including both end residues, the CDR3 is 14 amino acids long. The CDR3 protein is CASTPPRRAGELFF.

This clone has a handful of counts. The chain combines TRBV7-8 with TRBJ1-5; D is uncertain. Germline values: CDR1 SGHVS, CDR2 FQNEAQ. The V end lost 5 bases, the J end lost 1 base, and 15 bases lay between the germline ends. The length of the CDR3 is 16 residues. The CDR3 bases are TGTGCCAGCAGCCCCCTGGGGAGTAACAGCAATCAGCCCCAGCATTTT. Translation gives CASSPLGSNSNQPQHF. The whole variable domain, remainder taken from reference TRBV7-8 and TRBJ1-5, is GAGVSQSPRYKVAKRGQDVALRCDPISGHVSLFWYQQALGQGPEFLTYFQNEAQLDKSGLPSDRFFAERPEGSVSTLKIQRTQQEDSAVYLCASSPLGSNSNQPQHFGDGTRLSIL.

The rearrangement joins TRBV5-1 to TRBJ2-5; 9 bases align to TRBD1. Germline V lookup: CDR1 SGHRS, CDR2 YFSETQ. The CDR3 is 15 residues long. The ends lost 3 bases at V and 5 bases at J; junction bases unmatched: 8. CDR3 DNA: TGCGCCAGCAGCTGGAGCACAGGGGGCGCGGAGACCCAGTACTTC. Its translation is CASSWSTGGAETQYF.

This clone was counted a few times. The CDR3 sequence: CAWRRGVNQPQHF. CDR3 coding DNA: TGTGCCTGGAGGCGGGGGGTCAATCAGCCCCAGCATTTT. The chain couples TRBV30 to TRBJ1-5, with D tentatively TRBD1 (5 bases). Deletions cut 3 bases from V and 3 bases from J, with 9 bases between. This CDR3 region has 13 residues. Germline CDR1 GTSNPN, CDR2 SVGIG (reference sequence).

In DNA form, the CDR3 reads TGTGCCAGCAGTTACGAGGAAGGCTACGAGCAGTACTTC. This sequence encodes CASSYEEGYEQYF. The chain has TRBV6-5 and TRBJ2-7; no firm D call. The CDR3 sequence is 13 residues long. Trimming pared 2 bases from V and 3 bases from J, leaving 8 bases between. Germline V gene sequence: CDR1 MNHEY, CDR2 SVGAGI.

V is TRBV18 and J is TRBJ1-2, with 7 nucleotides matching TRBD1. This CDR3 has 13 amino acids. The V gene's germline CDR1 is KGHSH and CDR2 LQKENI. Trimming cost V 6 bases and J 7 bases; bases outside gene matches: 8. The CDR3 sequence: CASSHRGRIGYTF. DNA for the CDR3: TGTGCCAGCTCGCACAGGGGAAGGATTGGCTACACCTTC.

This clone appeared many times. The CDR3 DNA reads TGTGCCAGCAGCTTAGTGGCTAGTTGGGATGAGCAGTTCTTC. It encodes CASSLVASWDEQFF. The chain uses TRBV7-2 and TRBJ2-1; the D is unclear. The CDR3 has 14 residues. Germline V CDR1 and CDR2: SGHTA, FQGNSA. Trimming took 1 base from V and 8 from J, leaving 12 bases between them.

This chain uses TRBV7-2 with TRBJ1-6; D call uncertain. The V gene's germline CDR1 is SGHTA and CDR2 FQGNSA. The CDR3 is 14 amino acids. The ends were cut back, 1 base at V and 10 bases at J, with 11 bases in the middle. Here the CDR3 DNA reads TGTGCCAGCAGCTTAGATCGGGGTTACTCACCCCTCCACTTT. It codes for CASSLDRGYSPLHF.

V and J are TRBV7-8 and TRBJ2-5, with 12 bases matching TRBD2. The DNA end is a closer match to TRBJ2-7, so the J assignment may be wrong. This CDR3 contains 15 residues. Per the germline V gene, CDR1 is SGHVS and CDR2 is FQNEAQ. As DNA, the CDR3 is TGTGCCAGCAGCTTAAGGACTAGCGGGAATGACGAGCAGTACTTC. Amino acids: CASSLRTSGNDEQYF.

The chain has TRBV27 and TRBJ1-2; TRBD1 aligns across 7 bases. The CDR3 is 16 amino acids. With 3 bases clipped from V and 6 bases from J, the junction kept 13 bases outside the gene matches. Germline-derived CDR1 and CDR2 are MNHEY and SMNVEV (reference sequence). This CDR3 reads CASSFSFQTGDDGYTF. CDR3 sequence (DNA): TGTGCCAGCAGTTTCTCTTTCCAAACAGGGGACGATGGCTACACCTTC.

The table lists this clone with a few counts. V is TRBV19 and J is TRBJ1-5; perhaps TRBD1 as D (6 bases). V was clipped by 4 bases and J by 3 bases, with 13 bases between them. This CDR3 spans 15 amino acids. The germline V gene encodes CDR1 LNHDA and CDR2 SQIVND (reference sequence). The CDR3 spells CASSTTGPANQPQHF. For the CDR3, the DNA is TGTGCCAGTAGTACGACAGGACCAGCCAATCAGCCCCAGCATTTT. Variable domain in full (rest from reference TRBV19 and TRBJ1-5): DGGITQSPKYLFRKEGQNVTLSCEQNLNHDAMYWYRQDPGQGLRLIYYSQIVNDFQKGDIAEGYSVSREKKESFPLTVTSAQKNPTAFYLCASSTTGPANQPQHFGDGTRLSIL.